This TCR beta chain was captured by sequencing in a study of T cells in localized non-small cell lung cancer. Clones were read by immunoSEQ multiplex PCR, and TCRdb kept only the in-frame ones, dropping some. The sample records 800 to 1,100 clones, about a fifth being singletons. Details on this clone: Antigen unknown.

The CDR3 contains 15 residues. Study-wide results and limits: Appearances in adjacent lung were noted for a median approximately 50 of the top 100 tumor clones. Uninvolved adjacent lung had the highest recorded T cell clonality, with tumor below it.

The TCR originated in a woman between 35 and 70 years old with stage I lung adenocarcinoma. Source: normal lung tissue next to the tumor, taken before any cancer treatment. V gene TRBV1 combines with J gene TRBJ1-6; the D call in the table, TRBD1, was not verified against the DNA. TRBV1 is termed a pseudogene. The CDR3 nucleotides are TGCGCCAGCAGCCGGGGCCAGCAGAACAATTCACCCCTCCACTTT. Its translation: CASSRGQQNNSPLHF.